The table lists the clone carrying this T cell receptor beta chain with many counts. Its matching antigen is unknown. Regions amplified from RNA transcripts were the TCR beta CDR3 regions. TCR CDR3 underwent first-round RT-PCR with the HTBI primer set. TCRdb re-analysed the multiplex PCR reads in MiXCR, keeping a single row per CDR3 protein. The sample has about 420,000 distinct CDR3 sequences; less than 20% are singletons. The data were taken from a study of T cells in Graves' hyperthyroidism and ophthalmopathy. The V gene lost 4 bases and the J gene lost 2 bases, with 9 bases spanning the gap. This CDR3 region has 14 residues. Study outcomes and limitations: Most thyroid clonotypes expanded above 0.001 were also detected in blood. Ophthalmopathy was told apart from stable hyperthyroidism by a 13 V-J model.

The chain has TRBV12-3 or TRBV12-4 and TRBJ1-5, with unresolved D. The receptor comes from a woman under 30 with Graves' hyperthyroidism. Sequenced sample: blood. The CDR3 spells CASSWSAGNQPQHF. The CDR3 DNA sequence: TGTGCCAGCAGTTGGTCAGCGGGCAATCAGCCCCAGCATTTT.